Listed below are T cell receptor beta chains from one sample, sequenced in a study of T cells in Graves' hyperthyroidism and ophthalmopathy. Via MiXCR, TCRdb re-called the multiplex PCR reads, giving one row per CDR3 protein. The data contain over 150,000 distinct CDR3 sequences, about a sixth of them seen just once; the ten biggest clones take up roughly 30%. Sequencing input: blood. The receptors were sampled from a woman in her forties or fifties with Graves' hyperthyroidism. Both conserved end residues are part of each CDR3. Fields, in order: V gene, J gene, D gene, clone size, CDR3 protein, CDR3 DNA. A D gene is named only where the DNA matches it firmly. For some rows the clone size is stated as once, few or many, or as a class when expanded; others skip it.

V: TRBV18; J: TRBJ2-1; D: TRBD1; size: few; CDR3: CASSPGQGARNEQFF; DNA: TGTGCCAGCTCACCCGGACAGGGGGCGCGAAATGAGCAGTTCTTC
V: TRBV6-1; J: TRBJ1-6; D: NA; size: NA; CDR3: CASRGALEGRDSPLHF; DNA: TGTGCCAGCAGGGGGGCCCTGGAGGGGAGGGATTCACCCCTCCACTTT
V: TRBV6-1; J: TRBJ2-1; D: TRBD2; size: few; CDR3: CASKGGDAGGLYNEQFF; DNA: TGTGCCAGCAAGGGAGGGGATGCGGGGGGGTTGTACAATGAGCAGTTCTTC
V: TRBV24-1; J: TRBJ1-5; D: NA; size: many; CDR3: CATSDPGSGGQPQHF; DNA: TGTGCCACCAGTGATCCAGGGTCTGGTGGGCAGCCCCAGCATTTT
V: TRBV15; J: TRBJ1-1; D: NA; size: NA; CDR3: CATSIGGANTEAFF; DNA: TGTGCCACCAGCATAGGGGGGGCGAACACTGAAGCTTTCTTT
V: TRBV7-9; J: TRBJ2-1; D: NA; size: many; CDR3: CASSFRPNEQFF; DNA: TGTGCCAGCAGCTTTCGCCCCAATGAGCAGTTCTTC
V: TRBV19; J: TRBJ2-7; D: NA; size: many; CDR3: CASSENRGFAGEQYF; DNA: TGTGCCAGTAGTGAAAACCGGGGATTCGCCGGCGAGCAGTACTTC
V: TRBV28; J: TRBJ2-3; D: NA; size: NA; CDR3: CATTGAGDTQYF; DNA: TGTGCCACGACCGGGGCGGGCGATACGCAGTATTTT
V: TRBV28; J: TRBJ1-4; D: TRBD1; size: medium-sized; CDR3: CASSGLGTGGTTNEKLFF; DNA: TGTGCCAGCAGCGGCTTAGGGACAGGGGGGACAACTAATGAAAAACTGTTTTTT
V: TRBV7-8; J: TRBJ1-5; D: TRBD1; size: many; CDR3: CASSLGGQRPNGNQPQHF; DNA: TGTGCCAGCAGCCTAGGGGGACAGCGGCCCAATGGCAATCAGCCCCAGCATTTT
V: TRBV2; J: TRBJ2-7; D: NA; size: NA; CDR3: CASRGGTYEQYF; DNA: TGTGCCAGCAGGGGAGGAACCTACGAGCAGTACTTC
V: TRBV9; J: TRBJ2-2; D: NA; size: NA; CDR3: CASSLELFGELLF; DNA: TGTGCCAGCAGCCTCGAGCTTTTCGGGGAGCTGCTTTTT
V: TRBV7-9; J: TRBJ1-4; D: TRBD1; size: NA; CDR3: CASSLRTGANEKLFF; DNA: TGTGCCAGCAGCCTCCGGACAGGGGCTAATGAAAAACTGTTTTTT
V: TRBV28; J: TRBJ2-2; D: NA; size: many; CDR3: CASKNGAVDTGELFF; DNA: TGTGCCAGCAAAAACGGGGCCGTGGACACCGGGGAGCTGTTTTTT
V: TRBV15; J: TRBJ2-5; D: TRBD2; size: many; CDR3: CATRAGGQETQYF; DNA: TGTGCCACCAGGGCGGGGGGCCAAGAGACCCAGTACTTC
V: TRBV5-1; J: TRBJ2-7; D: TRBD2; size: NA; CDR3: CASSSHTSGRASYEQYF; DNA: TGCGCCAGCAGCTCCCATACTAGCGGGAGGGCCTCGTACGAGCAGTACTTC
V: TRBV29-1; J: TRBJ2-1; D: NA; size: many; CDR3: CSVEVGGQFNEQFF; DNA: TGCAGCGTTGAGGTGGGGGGGCAGTTCAATGAGCAGTTCTTC
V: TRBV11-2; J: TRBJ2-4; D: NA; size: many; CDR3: CASSLGGGDIQYF; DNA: TGTGCCAGCAGCCTCGGAGGGGGCGACATTCAGTACTTC
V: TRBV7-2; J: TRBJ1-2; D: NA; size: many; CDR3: CASSLTRPGGYTF; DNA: TGTGCCAGCAGCTTAACCCGGCCGGGTGGCTACACCTTC
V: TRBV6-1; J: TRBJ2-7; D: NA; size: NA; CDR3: CASNLQGREQYF; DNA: TGTGCCAGCAATCTACAGGGGAGGGAGCAGTACTTC
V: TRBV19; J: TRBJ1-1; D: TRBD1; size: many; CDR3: CASSMGQGAAEAFF; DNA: TGTGCCAGTAGTATGGGACAGGGGGCCGCTGAAGCTTTCTTT
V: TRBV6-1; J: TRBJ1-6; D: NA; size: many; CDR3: CASSGGSSYNSPLHF; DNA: TGTGCCAGCAGTGGAGGTAGCTCCTATAATTCACCCCTCCACTTT
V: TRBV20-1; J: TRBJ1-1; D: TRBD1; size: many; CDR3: CSTKSTGGDTEAFF; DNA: TGCAGTACGAAGTCGACAGGGGGGGACACTGAAGCTTTCTTT
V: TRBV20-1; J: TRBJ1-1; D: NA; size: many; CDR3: CSANPQGRDTEAFF; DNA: TGCAGTGCTAACCCCCAGGGAAGGGACACTGAAGCTTTCTTT
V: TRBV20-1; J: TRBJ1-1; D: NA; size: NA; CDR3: CSASRIYGNTEAFF; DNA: TGCAGTGCTAGCCGGATATACGGGAACACTGAAGCTTTCTTT
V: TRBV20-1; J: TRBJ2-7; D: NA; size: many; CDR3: CSTAGFAYEQYF; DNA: TGCAGTACTGCAGGGTTCGCCTACGAGCAGTACTTC
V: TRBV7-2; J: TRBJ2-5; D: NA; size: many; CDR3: CASSLDWGTETQYF; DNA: TGTGCCAGCAGCTTAGACTGGGGGACAGAGACCCAGTACTTC
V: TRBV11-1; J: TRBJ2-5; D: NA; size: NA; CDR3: CASSPVGTAQETQYF; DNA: TGTGCCAGCAGCCCTGTGGGGACCGCTCAAGAGACCCAGTACTTC
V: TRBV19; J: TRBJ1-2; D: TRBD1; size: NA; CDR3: CATTTGTDGLYGYTF; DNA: TGTGCCACCACAACAGGGACAGACGGACTTTATGGCTACACCTTC
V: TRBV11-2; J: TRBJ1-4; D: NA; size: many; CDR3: CASSSPDQGRLNEKLFF; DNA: TGTGCCAGCAGCTCACCCGACCAGGGCCGATTGAACGAAAAACTGTTTTTT